Given below is one T cell receptor beta chain in context. This clonotype was detected ten times or more. No antigen is known for it. No per-base quality is available; no much larger clone lies one base away. Amplification of TCR beta CDR3 regions was carried out from RNA transcripts. The TCR CDR3 was subjected to a first round of RT-PCR using the HTBI primer set and the Qiagen OneStep RT-PCR kit. A second multiplex PCR round built the libraries, followed by size selection and purification. Sequencing of the libraries was done on an Illumina HiSeq2000 using paired-end 100 bp reads. Regarding the original processing steps: SOAPnuke was used to process the raw data, with reads discarded if the reads contained adapters or uncalled bases, had a mean Phred below 15, or lacked an exact constant-primer or identifier match. High-quality paired reads were merged with COPE v1.2.5, and unique nucleotide sequences were defined as clonotypes. MiTCR v1.1 was used to align the clonotypes against IMGT TRBV, TRBD and TRBJ reference segments. Analysis was restricted to V-J combinations with a frequency above 0.0001, which covered 98% to 99.2% of repertoires. A TCS score was defined as the ratio between F50 (clonal expansion) and ExV (chaos), using BLOSUM62-based TCRdist between CDR3 peptides within each V-J. Welch's t-statistics and random forest reduced roughly 540 V-J features to 13, which were used in a naive Bayes classifier (R e1071). Starting from the raw public reads, TCRdb applied fastp trimming at Q25, assembled clones with MiXCR and retained in-frame beta chains. Here each entry gathers all rows of one CDR3 protein and keeps the most common genes and DNA. The authors' filters were not applied to this entry. The sample table holds hundreds of thousands of distinct CDR3 sequences, of which around 16% were seen once. Almost 8% of the sample belongs to the ten largest clones.

V and J are trimmed by 0 bases and 0 bases, and the gene matches miss 5 bases of the junction. The germline V gene encodes CDR1 SGDLS and CDR2 YYNGEE. Measured from the cysteine to the phenylalanine, the CDR3 is 16 residues long. CDR3 DNA is the only sequence kept; it has 48 bases, read in frame from the first base. The data derive from a study of T cells in Graves' hyperthyroidism and ophthalmopathy (dated by TCRdb to the late 2010s). Background on the whole study: Peripheral blood was collected at initial diagnosis, before any treatment. A discovery cohort of about 100 patients, about 43 with Graves' ophthalmopathy and 57 with stable Graves' hyperthyroidism, was used to find distinguishing TCR V-J signatures. Prospective prediction of ophthalmopathy was tested in an independent validation cohort consisting of some 20 hyperthyroidism patients and some 17 patients who later progressed to ophthalmopathy. The 100 discovery patients were randomly split 7:3 into training and test sets. In several Graves' hyperthyroidism patients, the study also compared T-cell repertoires from thyroid tissue with T-cell repertoires from blood. After sampling, hyperthyroidism patients received methimazole starting at 30 mg daily, and ophthalmopathy patients received high-dose intravenous methylprednisolone. According to the paper, TCR Vbeta CDR3 sequencing was carried out on 135 peripheral blood samples, which came from fewer than 50 ophthalmopathy, around 75 hyperthyroidism and approximately 17 progressor patients. Broader findings and caveats from the paper: Most expanded thyroid clonotypes (frequency above 0.001) were also detected in blood, a finding suggesting that blood repertoires may reflect thyroid immune responses. In validation, the model predicted progression to ophthalmopathy with 55% to 71% sensitivity and about 72% specificity, a median of roughly seven months before onset. Ophthalmopathy was separated from stable hyperthyroidism by a 13 V-J signature model, with 87.88% sensitivity and around 81% specificity obtained in cross-validation and 80%/75% obtained in testing. Sample size was not statistically predetermined, and blinding of investigators to group allocation was not performed.

A patient counted as having stable Graves' hyperthyroidism if no progression to ophthalmopathy occurred over 18 months of follow-up. Hyperthyroidism patients were aged 18 to 65 years and newly diagnosed, with disease duration of less than 2 months. The study excluded patients with uncontrolled infections, other autoimmune diseases, pregnancy or lactation. Diagnoses relied on clinical symptoms, serum thyroxine and TRAb, thyroid ultrasound and orbital computed tomography. PBMCs were isolated from 7.5 to 10 ml of fresh peripheral blood by Ficoll-Paque density gradient centrifugation. Trizol reagent was used to extract total RNA, and RNA quality was then checked on an Agilent 2100 Bioanalyzer.

The chain employs TRBV9 and TRBJ1-2; TRBD1 agrees with 7 junctional bases. The sample consisted of blood. The source is a woman aged 18-29 years with Graves' hyperthyroidism. The DNA reads TGTGCCAGCAGCGTAGGGACAGGACCCTCTAACTATGGCTACACCTTC. This translates into CASSVGTGPSNYGYTF.